The 21 T cell receptor beta chains below were found in one sample sequenced in a study of T cells in Graves' hyperthyroidism and ophthalmopathy. Using RNA transcripts as the source, TCR beta CDR3 regions were amplified. The study used the HTBI primer set for a first-round RT-PCR of the TCR CDR3. TCRdb recomputed calls from the multiplex PCR reads with MiXCR, one row per CDR3 protein. Here the sample spans roughly 580,000 distinct CDR3 sequences, about 15% being singletons. Sequenced: blood. These receptors originate from a woman aged 25-40 years with Graves' hyperthyroidism that later progressed to Graves' ophthalmopathy.

In its sample, this clonotype was seen many times. The chain has TRBV6-1 and TRBJ1-2; D possibly corresponds to TRBD1 (5 bases). The germline V gene encodes CDR1 MNHNS and CDR2 SASEGT. V lost 6 bases, J lost 4 bases, and 12 bases lay in between. The CDR3 extends over 13 amino acids. DNA of the CDR3: TGTGCCAGCAGCGAGACAGAGTCCTATGGCTACACCTTC. Translation gives CASSETESYGYTF.

The chain carries TRBV2 and TRBJ2-7, with 12 bases identical to TRBD2. CDR3 length equals 17 residues. Germline V CDR1 and CDR2: SNHLY, FYNNEI. Trimming took 6 bases from V and 5 from J; bases not matched to a gene: 14. CDR3 sequence reads: CASSGLAGRRTFDEQYF. CDR3 coding DNA: TGTGCCAGCAGCGGACTAGCGGGAAGGCGGACGTTCGACGAGCAGTACTTC. The variable domain in full, with the rest retrieved from reference TRBV2 and TRBJ2-7, is EPEVTQTPSHQVTQMGQEVILRCVPISNHLYFYWYRQILGQKVEFLVSFYNNEISEKSEIFDDQFSVERPDGSNFTLKIRSTKLEDSAMYFCASSGLAGRRTFDEQYFGPGTRLTVT.

This clonotype was observed at least ten times. The gene calls are TRBV20-1 and TRBJ1-5; D call uncertain. The germline V gene encodes CDR1 DFQATT and CDR2 SNEGSKA (reference sequence). The CDR3 consists of 13 residues. The ends were cut back, 6 bases at V and 4 bases at J, with 13 bases in the middle. The CDR3 reads CSAGRTPNQPQHF. The CDR3 region has the DNA TGCAGTGCCGGACGGACGCCGAATCAGCCCCAGCATTTT.

This clonotype appeared a few times. This may stem from a read error, because a much larger clone lies one nucleotide away. The chain combines TRBV3-1 with TRBJ1-1, with D possibly TRBD1 on 6 matching bases. V was clipped by 0 bases and J by 1 base, with 6 bases between them. The CDR3 extends over 14 amino acids. Germline CDR1 reads LGHDT; CDR2 reads YNNKEL (reference sequence). The DNA for the CDR3 is TGTGCCAGCAGCCAAGAACAGGGGAACACTGAAGCTTTCTTT. This encodes CASSQEQGNTEAFF.

This clonotype was detected many times. The gene calls are TRBV29-1 and TRBJ2-1; 8 bases are a match to TRBD2. In germline, CDR1 is SQVTM, CDR2 ANQGSEA. The CDR3 loop spans 13 amino acids. J lost 2 bases, V lost 5 bases, and 2 bases had no gene match. The CDR3 here is CSVRTSPYNEQFF. The DNA of the CDR3 is TGCAGCGTTAGGACTAGCCCCTACAATGAGCAGTTCTTC.

The sample holds a few counts of this clonotype. V usage is TRBV9 and J usage is TRBJ2-7; D may be TRBD1 or TRBD2 (5 bases each). Germline V CDR1 and CDR2: SGDLS, YYNGEE. The germline V and J ends were trimmed by 0 bases and 2 bases, with 12 bases remaining between them. The CDR3 has 15 residues. CDR3 DNA: TGTGCCAGCAGCGTAGACAGGAGCGGTCCCTACGAGCAGTACTTC. This encodes CASSVDRSGPYEQYF.

This clonotype was picked up many times. The J gene is TRBJ1-5, the V gene TRBV4-2; D is undetermined. The germline gives CDR1 LGHNA, CDR2 YNFKEQ. The CDR3 loop spans 16 amino acids. V lost 2 bases to trimming and J lost 2 bases, with 13 bases between them. The CDR3 DNA is TGTGCCAGCAGCCAACATACGGGAGAGGGCAATCAGCCCCAGCATTTT. This translates into CASSQHTGEGNQPQHF.

At least ten counts were recorded for this clonotype. This chain joins TRBV2 and TRBJ2-7; the match to TRBD1 covers 11 bases. The CDR3 totals 15 residues. Germline lookup yields CDR1 SNHLY and CDR2 FYNNEI. The J segment lost 6 bases and the V segment lost 8 bases, leaving 12 bases of the junction unmatched. For the CDR3, the DNA is TGTGCCAGCGGCCCGGACAGGGGGCTTGGTACCGAGCAGTACTTC. Amino acids: CASGPDRGLGTEQYF.

Ten or more counts support this clonotype. V usage is TRBV28 and J usage is TRBJ2-7, with 9 bases that match TRBD2. The V gene end was trimmed by 3 bases and the J gene end by 7 bases; junction bases not matched to a gene: 10. Germline-derived CDR1 and CDR2 are MDHEN and SYDVKM. The CDR3 runs to 15 residues. The CDR3 DNA is TGTGCCAGCAGTTTCGGGCGGGAGGGCCCGAAAGAGCAGTACTTC. As protein: CASSFGREGPKEQYF. The full variable domain, rest sourced from reference TRBV28 and TRBJ2-7, is DVKVTQSSRYLVKRTGEKVFLECVQDMDHENMFWYRQDPGLGLRLIYFSYDVKMKEKGDIPEGYSVSREKKERFSLILESASTNQTSMYLCASSFGREGPKEQYFGPGTRLTVT.

The chain links TRBV12-3 or TRBV12-4 to TRBJ1-1, with D perhaps matching TRBD1 (5 bases). This CDR3 is built from 14 residues. Between the trimmed V and J ends, which lost 5 bases and 11 bases, there was a span of 21 bases. CDR3 DNA sequence: TGTGCCAGCAGTCCCTCAACCAGACAGTCGGCGGCTTTCTTT. Translating it yields CASSPSTRQSAAFF.

Worth noting for this clonotype: A much larger clone lies a single base off, so this may be a read error. J is TRBJ2-7 and V is TRBV30; D is possibly TRBD2 (6 bases). The CDR3 consists of 13 residues. Looked up from germline, CDR1 is GTSNPN and CDR2 is SVGIG (reference sequence). Trimming shortened V by 8 bases and J by 2 bases, and 16 bases separated the two germline ends. In nucleotides, the CDR3 is TGTGCCGGCAAGCGGGTGGGTCCCTACGAGCAGTACTTC. It yields the protein CAGKRVGPYEQYF.

The rearrangement joins TRBV29-1 to TRBJ2-3; TRBD2 matches at 14 bases. Germline CDR1 SQVTM, CDR2 ANQGSEA. The CDR3 has 14 amino acids. Losses at the gene ends were 4 bases for V and 6 bases for J; bases not matched to a gene: 3. CDR3 nucleotides: TGCAGCGTTGGACTAGCGGGAGGGCGCGATACGCAGTATTTT. Translating it yields CSVGLAGGRDTQYF.

This clonotype was observed many times. The chain employs TRBV25-1 and TRBJ2-1; 9 bases are a match to TRBD1. The V segment lost 1 base and the J segment 8 bases; nucleotides outside the gene matches: 3. CDR1 and CDR2 (germline): MGHDK, SYGVNS. The CDR3 loop spans 14 amino acids. The CDR3 here is CASSEWGQGDEQFF. The CDR3 DNA follows: TGTGCCAGCAGTGAATGGGGACAGGGTGATGAGCAGTTCTTC. The entire variable domain, with the rest obtained from reference TRBV25-1 and TRBJ2-1, is as follows: EADIYQTPRYLVIGTGKKITLECSQTMGHDKMYWYQQDPGMELHLIHYSYGVNSTEKGDLSSESTVSRIRTEHFPLTLESARPSHTSQYLCASSEWGQGDEQFFGPGTRLTVL.

This clonotype showed up many times. The chain combines TRBV5-8 with TRBJ2-7; D not resolved. The CDR3 is 13 residues long. V lost 4 bases and J lost 2, with 10 bases in between. Per germline, CDR1 SGHTS and CDR2 YDEGEE. The CDR3 spells CASSRAFAYEQYF. The CDR3 bases are TGTGCCAGCAGCCGGGCCTTTGCCTACGAGCAGTACTTC.

At least ten counts were recorded for this clonotype. The chain joins TRBV6-1 to TRBJ2-1; the match to TRBD2 covers 11 bases. Germline loops: CDR1 MNHNS, CDR2 SASEGT. After removal of 8 bases from V and 7 bases from J, the junction contained 10 bases not matched to a gene. This CDR3 region has 15 residues. In DNA form, the CDR3 reads TGTGCCAGCCATTTAGCGGGAGGGCCGAGGAATGAGCAGTTCTTC. Its translation: CASHLAGGPRNEQFF.

This clonotype was found many times. V gene TRBV29-1 combines with J gene TRBJ2-1, with D unresolved. Per germline, CDR1 SQVTM and CDR2 ANQGSEA. The CDR3 loop spans 12 amino acids. Trimming removed 0 bases from V and 7 bases from J, with 7 bases in between. Here the CDR3 reads CSVEEIENEQFF. CDR3 nucleotides: TGCAGCGTTGAAGAGATAGAGAATGAGCAGTTCTTC.

This clonotype was seen at least ten times. The CDR3 bases are TGTGCCAGCAGCCCGCGGGACAGGGGGTACTATGGCTACACCTTC. Translated, it gives CASSPRDRGYYGYTF. The chain has TRBV7-2 and TRBJ1-2, with TRBD1 identical over 11 bases. CDR3 size: 15 residues. CDR1 is SGHTA and CDR2 is FQGNSA in the germline V gene. The V gene end was trimmed by 5 bases and the J gene end by 3 bases; junction bases not matched to a gene: 5.

The chain has TRBV19 and TRBJ1-2; 7 bases line up with TRBD1. Looked up from germline, CDR1 is LNHDA and CDR2 is SQIVND (reference sequence). The CDR3 sequence is 13 residues long. Trimming cost V 3 bases and J 10 bases; bases outside gene matches: 8. The CDR3 protein is CASSIRGDDDYTF. CDR3 bases: TGTGCCAGTAGTATCAGGGGGGACGATGACTACACCTTC.

This clonotype was picked up many times. The chain recombines TRBV27 with TRBJ1-5, with TRBD1 matching 7 bases. CDR3 size: 14 residues. The germline V gene encodes CDR1 MNHEY and CDR2 SMNVEV (reference sequence). J gave up 3 bases and V 6 bases, and 5 bases lay outside the gene matches. The CDR3, as DNA: TGTGCCAGCAGCCACGGGACAGCCAATCAGCCCCAGCATTTT. It translates to CASSHGTANQPQHF.

Many counts were recorded for this clonotype. The chain uses TRBV5-4 and TRBJ2-1, with D possibly matching TRBD2 (6 bases). This CDR3 comprises 15 residues. The germline gives CDR1 SGHNT, CDR2 YYREEE (reference sequence). Trimming shortened V by 3 bases and J by 7 bases, and 17 bases separated the two germline ends. CDR3 in DNA: TGTGCCAGCAGCTCCGCCGGGACTGTGGGGAATGAGCAGTTCTTC. It is translated as CASSSAGTVGNEQFF.

This clonotype was observed many times. The CDR3 DNA reads TGTGCCAGCACCAGGGGAGGAGTGGGCTACGAGCAGTACTTC. It encodes CASTRGGVGYEQYF. The V gene is TRBV6-1, the J gene TRBJ2-7; D could derive from TRBD1 or TRBD2 (6 bases each). Trimming removed 7 bases at V and 3 bases at J, with 16 bases between. The CDR3 extends over 14 amino acids. Germline CDR1 reads MNHNS; CDR2 reads SASEGT.